This is a list of T cell receptor beta chains from one sample in a study of siplizumab effects on memory and regulatory T cells. TCRdb keeps only in-frame clones here, not all; method: immunoSEQ multiplex PCR. The sample yields around 78,000 clones, about 90% seen once. Sequenced material: CD8+ T cells sorted from blood. The receptors were gathered from a human donor in good health. The CDR3 runs from the conserved cysteine through the conserved F or W. The order of the fields is clone size, V gene, J gene, D gene, CDR3 length, CDR3 protein, CDR3 DNA. D genes are given only for firm matches. The size field is filled for only some rows; it gives once, few, many or a size class.

size: few; V: TRBV7-9; J: TRBJ1-1; D: .; length: 14; CDR3: CASSPTGGFPEAFF; DNA: TGTGCCAGCAGCCCAACTGGGGGGTTTCCTGAAGCTTTCTTT
size: .; V: TRBV12-5; J: TRBJ2-1; D: TRBD2; length: 16; CDR3: CASGTTSGSGYNEQFF; DNA: TGTGCTAGTGGTACCACTAGCGGGAGCGGCTACAATGAGCAGTTCTTC
size: .; V: TRBV7-9; J: TRBJ2-5; D: TRBD2; length: 16; CDR3: CASSSSHGGARETQYF; DNA: TGTGCCAGCAGCTCGTCCCACGGGGGGGCGAGAGAGACCCAGTACTTC
size: .; V: TRBV27; J: TRBJ1-2; D: .; length: 13; CDR3: CASSFGTKYGYTF; DNA: TGTGCCAGCAGTTTTGGGACGAAATATGGCTACACCTTC
size: once; V: TRBV7-2; J: TRBJ2-5; D: TRBD2; length: 16; CDR3: CASSTLLTGGQETQYF; DNA: TGTGCCAGCAGCACCCTACTCACGGGGGGCCAAGAGACCCAGTACTTC
size: .; V: TRBV11-2; J: TRBJ1-1; D: .; length: 16; CDR3: CASSLFPPGMNTEAFF; DNA: TGTGCCAGCAGCTTATTCCCTCCGGGGATGAACACTGAAGCTTTCTTT
size: .; V: TRBV4-1; J: TRBJ1-1; D: .; length: 14; CDR3: CASSQEGQGTEAFF; DNA: TGCGCCAGCAGCCAAGAGGGGCAGGGGACTGAAGCTTTCTTT
size: .; V: TRBV5-4; J: TRBJ2-5; D: TRBD2; length: 15; CDR3: CASSLFAGGLETQYF; DNA: TGTGCCAGCAGCTTGTTTGCGGGAGGCTTGGAGACCCAGTACTTC
size: once; V: TRBV1; J: TRBJ2-2; D: .; length: 23; CDR3: CTSSQGMACGTITRRANTGELFF; DNA: TGCACCAGCAGCCAAGGGATGGCGTGCGGTACCATCACTCGGAGGGCGAACACCGGGGAGCTGTTTTTT
size: once; V: TRBV7-9; J: TRBJ2-7; D: .; length: 12; CDR3: CASSSLWYEQYF; DNA: TGTGCCAGCAGCTCCCTCTGGTACGAGCAGTACTTC
size: .; V: TRBV7-8; J: TRBJ2-7; D: TRBD1; length: 16; CDR3: CASSLVLGQLFYEQYF; DNA: TGTGCCAGCAGCTTAGTGCTGGGACAGCTATTCTACGAGCAGTACTTC
size: .; V: TRBV30; J: TRBJ1-1; D: .; length: 14; CDR3: CAWGGNLGLTEAFF; DNA: TGTGCCTGGGGGGGGAACTTGGGGCTCACTGAAGCTTTCTTT
size: .; V: TRBV7-3; J: TRBJ2-7; D: TRBD2; length: 14; CDR3: CASSPPGRENEQYF; DNA: TGTGCCAGCAGCCCTCCGGGGAGGGAAAACGAGCAGTACTTC
size: .; V: TRBV25-1; J: TRBJ2-7; D: .; length: 16; CDR3: CASSGPEGERPYEQYF; DNA: TGTGCCAGCAGTGGCCCCGAGGGGGAGCGTCCCTACGAGCAGTACTTC
size: .; V: TRBV2; J: TRBJ2-5; D: TRBD2; length: 16; CDR3: CASRVSGSLSQETQYF; DNA: TGTGCCAGCAGGGTTAGCGGGAGCCTTTCTCAAGAGACCCAGTACTTC
size: .; V: TRBV9; J: TRBJ1-1; D: .; length: 14; CDR3: CASSFKSGATEAFF; DNA: TGTGCCAGCAGCTTCAAATCAGGGGCAACTGAAGCTTTCTTT
size: .; V: TRBV10-3; J: TRBJ1-3; D: TRBD1; length: 17; CDR3: CAISEPGQGAFVNTIYF; DNA: TGTGCCATCAGTGAGCCGGGACAGGGGGCGTTTGTAAACACCATATATTTT
size: .; V: TRBV19; J: TRBJ2-7; D: .; length: 13; CDR3: CASSIDRGYEQYF; DNA: TGTGCCAGTAGTATTGATCGGGGGTACGAGCAGTACTTC
size: .; V: TRBV11-2; J: TRBJ2-5; D: TRBD2; length: 16; CDR3: CASSLDFPSGKETQYF; DNA: TGTGCCAGCAGCTTAGATTTTCCTAGCGGGAAAGAGACCCAGTACTTC
size: .; V: TRBV4-1; J: TRBJ2-1; D: .; length: 16; CDR3: CASSHPIANTFNEQFF; DNA: TGCGCCAGCAGCCACCCTATAGCCAATACCTTCAATGAGCAGTTCTTC
size: .; V: TRBV11-1; J: TRBJ2-7; D: .; length: 14; CDR3: CASSLDQGFYEQYF; DNA: TGTGCCAGCAGCTTAGACCAGGGTTTCTACGAGCAGTACTTC
size: .; V: TRBV19; J: TRBJ2-1; D: TRBD2; length: 17; CDR3: CASSILAGTTVYNEQFF; DNA: TGTGCCAGTAGTATATTGGCCGGGACTACCGTCTACAATGAGCAGTTCTTC
size: .; V: TRBV5-4; J: TRBJ2-1; D: .; length: 13; CDR3: CASSLDSYNEQFF; DNA: TGTGCCAGCAGTCTGGACAGCTACAATGAGCAGTTCTTC
size: .; V: TRBV7-9; J: TRBJ2-7; D: .; length: 13; CDR3: CASSTDLYYEQYF; DNA: TGTGCCAGCAGCACGGACTTGTACTACGAGCAGTACTTC
size: .; V: TRBV6-6; J: TRBJ1-2; D: TRBD1; length: 14; CDR3: CASRLTTGGDGYTF; DNA: TGTGCCAGCAGGCTTACTACAGGGGGCGATGGCTACACCTTC
size: .; V: TRBV7-3; J: TRBJ1-1; D: .; length: 13; CDR3: CASSLEINTEAFF; DNA: TGTGCCAGCAGCCTCGAAATAAACACTGAAGCTTTCTTT
size: .; V: TRBV4-1; J: TRBJ2-2; D: TRBD2; length: 15; CDR3: CASRSRAGDTGELFF; DNA: TGCGCCAGCAGAAGTCGGGCGGGGGACACCGGGGAGCTGTTTTTT
size: .; V: TRBV10-3; J: TRBJ2-7; D: .; length: 14; CDR3: CATEGLAETGEQYF; DNA: TGTGCCACCGAGGGTCTAGCGGAGACAGGCGAGCAGTACTTC
size: .; V: TRBV5-1; J: TRBJ2-5; D: .; length: 15; CDR3: CASSGTDTGMETQYF; DNA: TGCGCCAGCAGCGGGACTGATACCGGCATGGAGACCCAGTACTTC
size: .; V: TRBV7-8; J: TRBJ1-1; D: .; length: 11; CDR3: CASRGNTEAFF; DNA: TGTGCCAGCAGGGGGAACACTGAAGCTTTCTTT
size: .; V: TRBV15; J: TRBJ2-5; D: TRBD2; length: 18; CDR3: CATSRVIFGLAGEETQYF; DNA: TGTGCCACCAGCAGAGTGATCTTCGGGCTAGCGGGAGAAGAGACCCAGTACTTC
size: once; V: TRBV7-9; J: TRBJ2-7; D: TRBD1; length: 16; CDR3: CASIPRTGNDPYEQYF; DNA: TGTGCCAGCATCCCCCGGACAGGGAACGACCCCTACGAGCAGTACTTC
size: .; V: TRBV5-6; J: TRBJ2-5; D: TRBD1; length: 18; CDR3: CASSLSGQGLGYLETQYF; DNA: TGTGCCAGCAGCTTATCTGGACAGGGTTTGGGATATTTGGAGACCCAGTACTTC
size: .; V: TRBV7-9; J: TRBJ2-1; D: .; length: 16; CDR3: CASSPESGGAWNEQFF; DNA: TGTGCCAGCAGCCCAGAGTCGGGGGGCGCCTGGAATGAGCAGTTCTTC
size: .; V: TRBV29-1; J: TRBJ1-1; D: .; length: 14; CDR3: CSVDRAGMNTEAFF; DNA: TGCAGCGTTGATCGGGCAGGAATGAACACTGAAGCTTTCTTT
size: .; V: TRBV5-1; J: TRBJ1-5; D: .; length: 13; CDR3: CASRQGGDQPQHF; DNA: TGCGCCAGCAGGCAGGGCGGGGATCAGCCCCAGCATTTT
size: .; V: TRBV2; J: TRBJ2-5; D: .; length: 16; CDR3: CASSDSATYLQETQYF; DNA: TGTGCCAGCAGTGACTCTGCCACTTACCTCCAAGAGACCCAGTACTTC
size: once; V: TRBV7-3; J: TRBJ2-1; D: .; length: 17; CDR3: CASSPHPPDNPYNEQFF; DNA: TGTGCCAGCAGCCCTCATCCCCCCGATAATCCCTACAATGAGCAGTTCTTC
size: .; V: TRBV4-1; J: TRBJ2-3; D: TRBD2; length: 16; CDR3: CASSQVPAGYPDTQYF; DNA: TGCGCCAGCAGCCAAGTGCCAGCGGGGTACCCAGATACGCAGTATTTT
size: few; V: TRBV27; J: TRBJ1-2; D: .; length: 15; CDR3: CASSSFGTLNYGYTF; DNA: TGTGCCAGCAGTTCCTTCGGGACACTTAACTATGGCTACACCTTC
size: .; V: TRBV6-6; J: TRBJ1-2; D: .; length: 14; CDR3: CASSFSGIHSGYTF; DNA: TGTGCCAGCAGTTTTTCCGGGATTCACTCTGGCTACACCTTC
size: .; V: TRBV9; J: TRBJ2-7; D: .; length: 13; CDR3: CASSGPDSYEQYF; DNA: TGTGCCAGCAGCGGACCGGACTCCTACGAGCAGTACTTC
size: .; V: TRBV10-3; J: TRBJ2-3; D: TRBD2; length: 17; CDR3: CAISDRGLAGETDTQYF; DNA: TGTGCCATCAGCGACAGGGGACTAGCGGGGGAGACAGATACGCAGTATTTT
size: .; V: TRBV6-6; J: TRBJ2-7; D: .; length: 13; CDR3: CASTPETENEQYF; DNA: TGTGCCAGCACCCCAGAGACAGAGAACGAGCAGTACTTC
size: .; V: TRBV11-2; J: TRBJ2-7; D: TRBD2; length: 17; CDR3: CASSLGGRLAGVYEQYF; DNA: TGTGCCAGCAGCTTAGGTGGGAGACTAGCGGGAGTCTACGAGCAGTACTTC
size: .; V: TRBV6-6; J: TRBJ1-2; D: .; length: 10; CDR3: CASSYGGHTF; DNA: TGTGCCAGCAGTTACGGAGGTCACACCTTC
size: .; V: TRBV25-1; J: TRBJ2-4; D: .; length: 14; CDR3: CASSDGINRDIQYF; DNA: TGTGCCAGCAGTGACGGCATTAATCGGGACATTCAGTACTTC
size: .; V: TRBV27; J: TRBJ1-2; D: .; length: 15; CDR3: CASSLLASAYYGYTF; DNA: TGTGCCAGCAGTCTCCTGGCCAGTGCCTATTATGGCTACACCTTC
size: once; V: TRBV27; J: TRBJ2-7; D: .; length: 15; CDR3: CASSLAGIFMYEQYF; DNA: TGTGCCAGCAGTTTAGCAGGAATCTTCATGTACGAGCAGTACTTC
size: .; V: TRBV29-1; J: TRBJ1-1; D: TRBD1; length: 13; CDR3: CSVAGGKNTEAFF; DNA: TGCAGCGTTGCAGGGGGAAAGAACACTGAAGCTTTCTTT
size: .; V: TRBV5-1; J: TRBJ1-3; D: TRBD1; length: 15; CDR3: CASSTGTVSGNTIYF; DNA: TGCGCCAGCAGCACCGGGACAGTCTCTGGAAACACCATATATTTT
size: .; V: TRBV7-6; J: TRBJ1-3; D: .; length: 18; CDR3: CASSLEAGDDYSGNTIYF; DNA: TGTGCCAGCAGCTTAGAAGCAGGGGACGACTACTCTGGAAACACCATATATTTT
size: .; V: TRBV5-6; J: TRBJ2-7; D: TRBD2; length: 14; CDR3: CASSLTAGEGEQYF; DNA: TGTGCCAGCAGCTTGACCGCGGGAGAAGGCGAGCAGTACTTC
size: .; V: TRBV29-1; J: TRBJ2-4; D: .; length: 13; CDR3: CSVTPGAKNIQYF; DNA: TGCAGCGTCACACCCGGAGCCAAAAACATTCAGTACTTC
size: .; V: TRBV20-1; J: TRBJ2-3; D: .; length: 11; CDR3: CSASSPDTQYF; DNA: TGCAGTGCTAGTTCGCCAGATACGCAGTATTTT
size: .; V: TRBV6-1; J: TRBJ2-6; D: .; length: 17; CDR3: CAISEAGVLTGANVLTF; DNA: TGTGCCATCAGTGAGGCAGGGGTGCTAACTGGGGCCAACGTCCTGACTTTC
size: .; V: TRBV7-9; J: TRBJ1-3; D: .; length: 16; CDR3: CASSLVGQLSGNTIYF; DNA: TGTGCCAGCAGCTTGGTCGGGCAGCTCTCTGGAAACACCATATATTTT
size: .; V: TRBV11-3; J: TRBJ2-7; D: .; length: 13; CDR3: CASSPLTGSEQYF; DNA: TGTGCCAGCAGCCCTCTGACCGGGAGCGAGCAGTACTTC
size: .; V: TRBV7-9; J: TRBJ2-5; D: .; length: 15; CDR3: CASSLDGGLQETQYF; DNA: TGTGCCAGCAGCTTAGACGGGGGGCTCCAAGAGACCCAGTACTTC